The text below deals with one T cell receptor (beta chain). Its target is unknown. These data come from a study of T cell responses to AZD1222 COVID-19 vaccine. Study observations and caveats: The study found vaccine-associated CD4 TCRs spanning spike, dominant at 160-218 and 743-854. Repertoires were obtained solely post-peak T cell response. A mostly white British donor set with more females was recruited, and clonal diversity was possibly underestimated.

Generated by immunoSEQ multiplex PCR, the TCRdb table keeps only in-frame clones and is missing some. Found here are approximately 83,000 clones, 85% to 95% of them singletons; the top ten hold 4.5% to 5.5%. The TCR originated in an adult in good health. This specimen consisted of peripheral blood, obtained on day 0 of MenACWY control vaccination.

The CDR3 nucleotides are TGTGCCACCAGTGGAACGACAGGGGGCAGCGTATACGAGCAGTACTTC. It translates to CATSGTTGGSVYEQYF. V gene TRBV24-1 combines with J gene TRBJ2-7; 10 bases are shared with TRBD1. The CDR3 contains 16 residues. Trimming removed 5 bases from V and 4 bases from J; junction bases left unmatched: 10. Germline CDR1 KGHDR, CDR2 SFDVKD.